This entry features one T cell receptor (beta chain) sequence. This sample is part of a study of blood T cell repertoires in COVID-19. The length of the CDR3 is 16 residues. Germline loops: CDR1 LGHNA, CDR2 YNFKEQ. The J segment lost 2 bases and the V segment lost 4 bases, leaving 10 bases of the junction unmatched. Generated by immunoSEQ multiplex PCR, the TCRdb table keeps only in-frame clones and is missing some. The data hold over 100,000 clones, with under 90% observed a single time. This chain uses TRBV4-2 with TRBJ1-2, with 7 bases that match TRBD1. This receptor was obtained from a woman aged 55-69 years with acute or convalescent COVID-19. The specimen sequenced was peripheral blood. CDR3 sequence: CASSLGSGQDNYGYTF. The CDR3, as DNA: TGTGCCAGCAGCCTAGGAAGCGGACAGGACAACTATGGCTACACCTTC.